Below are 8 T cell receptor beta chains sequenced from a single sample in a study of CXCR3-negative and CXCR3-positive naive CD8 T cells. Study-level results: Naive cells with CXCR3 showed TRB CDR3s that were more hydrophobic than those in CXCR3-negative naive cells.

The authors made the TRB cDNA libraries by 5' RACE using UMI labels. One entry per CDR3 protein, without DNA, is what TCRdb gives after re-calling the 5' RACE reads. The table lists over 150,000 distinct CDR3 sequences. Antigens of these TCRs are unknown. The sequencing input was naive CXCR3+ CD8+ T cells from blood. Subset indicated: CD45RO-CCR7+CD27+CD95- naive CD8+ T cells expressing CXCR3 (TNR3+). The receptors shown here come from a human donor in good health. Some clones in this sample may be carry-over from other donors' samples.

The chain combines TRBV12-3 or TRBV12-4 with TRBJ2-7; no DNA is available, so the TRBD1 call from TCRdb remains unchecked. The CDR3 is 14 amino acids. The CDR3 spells CASRTQGSSKRQYF.

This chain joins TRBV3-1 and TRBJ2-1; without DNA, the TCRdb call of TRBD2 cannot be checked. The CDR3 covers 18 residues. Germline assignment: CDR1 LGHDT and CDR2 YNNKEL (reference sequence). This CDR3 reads CASSQEVLSGSSYNEQFF.

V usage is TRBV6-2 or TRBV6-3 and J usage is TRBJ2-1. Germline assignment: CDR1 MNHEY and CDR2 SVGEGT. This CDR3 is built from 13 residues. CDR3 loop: CASSYLEYNEQFF.

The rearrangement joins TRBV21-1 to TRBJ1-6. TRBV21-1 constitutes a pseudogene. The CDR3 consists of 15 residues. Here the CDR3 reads CASSTSRSYNSPLHF.

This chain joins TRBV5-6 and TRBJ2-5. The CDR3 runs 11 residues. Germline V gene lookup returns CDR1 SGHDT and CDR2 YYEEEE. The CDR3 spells CASSLVETQYF.

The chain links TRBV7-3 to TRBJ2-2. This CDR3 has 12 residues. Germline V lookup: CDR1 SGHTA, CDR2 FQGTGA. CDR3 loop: CASSLIVGELFF. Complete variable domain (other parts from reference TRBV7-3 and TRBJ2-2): GAGVSQTPSNKVTEKGKYVELRCDPISGHTALYWYRQSLGQGPEFLIYFQGTGAADDSGLPNDRFFAVRPEGSVSTLKIQRTERGDSAVYLCASSLIVGELFFGEGSRLTVL.

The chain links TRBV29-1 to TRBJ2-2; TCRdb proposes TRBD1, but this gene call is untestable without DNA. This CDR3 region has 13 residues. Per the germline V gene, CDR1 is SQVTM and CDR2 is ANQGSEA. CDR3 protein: CSVAPRNTGELFF.

Here the CDR3 reads CSVEVLAGGYEQYF. The chain joins TRBV29-1 to TRBJ2-7; TCRdb selects TRBD1, and the lack of DNA leaves this call unchecked. The CDR3 totals 14 residues. Per germline, CDR1 SQVTM and CDR2 ANQGSEA.